This TCR beta chain was documented in a study of blood T cell repertoires in COVID-19. Donors were grouped by their self-reported clinical history. In germline, CDR1 is MDHEN, CDR2 SYDVKM. The CDR3 has 16 residues. The V segment lost 4 bases and the J segment 0 bases; nucleotides outside the gene matches: 7. Original processing notes: Nucleated cell counts were estimated from reference gene primer amplification. TCRdb's copy holds only in-frame clones and misses some; the assay was immunoSEQ multiplex PCR. For V, J and clone size, that table is used; D and trimming come from the DNA. The sample has under 250,000 clones; under 90% are singletons.

V usage is TRBV28 and J usage is TRBJ2-3; 7 bases map to TRBD1. The material sequenced was PBMCs or T cells enriched from blood (not recorded which). The clonotype originates from a woman in her 30s with acute COVID-19. CDR3 sequence reads: CASSSFRDSSTDTQYF. The CDR3 bases are TGTGCCAGCAGTTCATTCCGGGACAGTAGCACAGATACGCAGTATTTT. The complete variable domain, with remaining parts taken from reference TRBV28 and TRBJ2-3, reads DVKVTQSSRYLVKRTGEKVFLECVQDMDHENMFWYRQDPGLGLRLIYFSYDVKMKEKGDIPEGYSVSREKKERFSLILESASTNQTSMYLCASSSFRDSSTDTQYFGPGTRLTVL.